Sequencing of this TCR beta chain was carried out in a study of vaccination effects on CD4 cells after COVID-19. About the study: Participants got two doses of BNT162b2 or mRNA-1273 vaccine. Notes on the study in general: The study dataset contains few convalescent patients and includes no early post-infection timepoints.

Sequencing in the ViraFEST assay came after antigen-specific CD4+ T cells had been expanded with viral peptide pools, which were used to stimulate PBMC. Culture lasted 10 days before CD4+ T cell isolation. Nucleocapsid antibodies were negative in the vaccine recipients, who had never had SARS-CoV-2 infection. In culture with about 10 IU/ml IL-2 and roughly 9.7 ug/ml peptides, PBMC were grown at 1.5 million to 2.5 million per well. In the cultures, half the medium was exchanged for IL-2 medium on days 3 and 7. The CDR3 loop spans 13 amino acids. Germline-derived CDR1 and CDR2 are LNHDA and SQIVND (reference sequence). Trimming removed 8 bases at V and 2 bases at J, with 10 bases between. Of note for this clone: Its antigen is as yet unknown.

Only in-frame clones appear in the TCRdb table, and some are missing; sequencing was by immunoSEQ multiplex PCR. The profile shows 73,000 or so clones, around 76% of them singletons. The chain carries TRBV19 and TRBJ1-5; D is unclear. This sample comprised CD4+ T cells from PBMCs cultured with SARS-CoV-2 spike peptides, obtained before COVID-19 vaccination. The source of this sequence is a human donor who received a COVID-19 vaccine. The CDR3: CASGVLGNQPQHF. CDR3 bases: TGTGCCAGTGGGGTTCTCGGCAATCAGCCCCAGCATTTT. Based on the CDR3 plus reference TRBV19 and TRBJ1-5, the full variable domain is DGGITQSPKYLFRKEGQNVTLSCEQNLNHDAMYWYRQDPGQGLRLIYYSQIVNDFQKGDIAEGYSVSREKKESFPLTVTSAQKNPTAFYLCASGVLGNQPQHFGDGTRLSIL.